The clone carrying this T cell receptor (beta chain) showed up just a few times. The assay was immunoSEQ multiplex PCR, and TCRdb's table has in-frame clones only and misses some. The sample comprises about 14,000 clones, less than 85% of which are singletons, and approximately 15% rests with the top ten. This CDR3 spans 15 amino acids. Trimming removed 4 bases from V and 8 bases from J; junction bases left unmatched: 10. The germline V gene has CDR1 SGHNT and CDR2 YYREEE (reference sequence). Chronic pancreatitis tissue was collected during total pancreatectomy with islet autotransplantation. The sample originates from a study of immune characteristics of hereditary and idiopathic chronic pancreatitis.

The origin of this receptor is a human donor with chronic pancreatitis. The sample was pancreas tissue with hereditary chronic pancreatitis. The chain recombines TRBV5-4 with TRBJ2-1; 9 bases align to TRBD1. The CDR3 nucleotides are TGTGCCAGCAGCCGGGATACAACAGGGGGCGATGAGCAGTTCTTC. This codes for CASSRDTTGGDEQFF.